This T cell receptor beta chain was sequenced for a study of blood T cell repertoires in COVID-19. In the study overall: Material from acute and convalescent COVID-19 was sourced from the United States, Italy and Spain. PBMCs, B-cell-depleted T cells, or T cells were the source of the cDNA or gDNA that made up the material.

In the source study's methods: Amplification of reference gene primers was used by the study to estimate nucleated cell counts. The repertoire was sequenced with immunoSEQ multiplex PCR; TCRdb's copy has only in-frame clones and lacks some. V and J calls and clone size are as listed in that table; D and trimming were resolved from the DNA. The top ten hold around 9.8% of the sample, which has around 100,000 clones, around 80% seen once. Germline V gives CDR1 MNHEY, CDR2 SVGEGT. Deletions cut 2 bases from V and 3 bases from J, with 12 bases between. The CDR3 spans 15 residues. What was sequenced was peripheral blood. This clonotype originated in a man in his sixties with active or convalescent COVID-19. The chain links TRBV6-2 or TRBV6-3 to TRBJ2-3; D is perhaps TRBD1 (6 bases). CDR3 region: CASSYQRQATDTQYF. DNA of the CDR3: TGTGCCAGCAGTTACCAAAGACAGGCTACAGATACGCAGTATTTT.